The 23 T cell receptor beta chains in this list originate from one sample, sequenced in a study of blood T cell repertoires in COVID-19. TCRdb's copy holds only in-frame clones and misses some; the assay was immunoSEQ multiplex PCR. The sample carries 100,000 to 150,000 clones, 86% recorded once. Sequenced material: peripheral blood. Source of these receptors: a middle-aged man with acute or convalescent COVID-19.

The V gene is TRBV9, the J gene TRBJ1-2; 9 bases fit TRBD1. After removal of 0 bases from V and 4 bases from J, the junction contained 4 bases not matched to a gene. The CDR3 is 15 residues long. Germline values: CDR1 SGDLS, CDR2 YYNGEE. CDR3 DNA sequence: TGTGCCAGCAGCGTAGACGGGACAGGGACCTATGGCTACACCTTC. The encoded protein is CASSVDGTGTYGYTF.

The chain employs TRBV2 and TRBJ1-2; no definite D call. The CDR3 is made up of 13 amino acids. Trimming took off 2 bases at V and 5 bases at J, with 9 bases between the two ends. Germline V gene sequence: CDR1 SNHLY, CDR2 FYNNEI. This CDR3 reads CASSESEWYGYTF. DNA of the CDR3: TGTGCCAGCAGTGAATCGGAGTGGTATGGCTACACCTTC.

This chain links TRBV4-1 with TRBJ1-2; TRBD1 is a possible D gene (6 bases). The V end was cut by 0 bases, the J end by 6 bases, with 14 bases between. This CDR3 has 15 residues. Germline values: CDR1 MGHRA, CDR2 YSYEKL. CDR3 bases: TGCGCCAGCAGCCAAGAGGGGCAGGGGAAGCATGGCTACACCTTC. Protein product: CASSQEGQGKHGYTF.

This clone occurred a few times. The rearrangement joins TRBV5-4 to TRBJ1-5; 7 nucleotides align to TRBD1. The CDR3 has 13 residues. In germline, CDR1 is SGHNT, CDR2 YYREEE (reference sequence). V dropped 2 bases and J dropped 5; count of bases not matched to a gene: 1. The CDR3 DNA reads TGTGCCAGCAGCTTTGGACAGGATCAGCCCCAGCATTTT. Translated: CASSFGQDQPQHF.

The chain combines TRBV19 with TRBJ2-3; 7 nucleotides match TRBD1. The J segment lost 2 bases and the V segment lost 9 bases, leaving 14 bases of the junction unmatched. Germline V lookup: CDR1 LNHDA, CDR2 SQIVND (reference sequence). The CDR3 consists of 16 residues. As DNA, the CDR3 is TGTGCCAGCCAGTCCCGGGACAGTGTTTACACAGATACGCAGTATTTT. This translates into CASQSRDSVYTDTQYF.

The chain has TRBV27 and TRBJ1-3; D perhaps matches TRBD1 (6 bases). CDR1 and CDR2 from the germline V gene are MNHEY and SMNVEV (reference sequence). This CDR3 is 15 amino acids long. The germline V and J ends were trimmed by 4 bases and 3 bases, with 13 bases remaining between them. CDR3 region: CASSWSGVGGNTIYF. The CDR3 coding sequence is TGTGCCAGCAGTTGGTCAGGGGTTGGTGGAAACACCATATATTTT.

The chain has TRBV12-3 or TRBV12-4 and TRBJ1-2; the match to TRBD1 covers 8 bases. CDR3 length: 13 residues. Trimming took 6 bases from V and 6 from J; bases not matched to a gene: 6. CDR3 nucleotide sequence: TGTGCCAGCAGCCTCAGGGGGCAAGATGGCTACACCTTC. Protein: CASSLRGQDGYTF.

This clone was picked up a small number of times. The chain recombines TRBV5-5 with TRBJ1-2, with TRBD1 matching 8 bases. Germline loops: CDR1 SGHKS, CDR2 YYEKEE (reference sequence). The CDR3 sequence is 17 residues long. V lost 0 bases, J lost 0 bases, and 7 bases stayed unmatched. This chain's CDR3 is CASSLVGLQGANYGYTF. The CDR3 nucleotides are TGTGCCAGCAGCTTGGTTGGTCTACAGGGGGCTAACTATGGCTACACCTTC.

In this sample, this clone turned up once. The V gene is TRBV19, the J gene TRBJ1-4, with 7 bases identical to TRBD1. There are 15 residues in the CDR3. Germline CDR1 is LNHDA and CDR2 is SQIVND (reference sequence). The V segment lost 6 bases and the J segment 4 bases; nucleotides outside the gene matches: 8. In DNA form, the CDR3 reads TGTGCCAGTAGGACCCACAGGGGACTTAATGAAAAACTGTTTTTT. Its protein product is CASRTHRGLNEKLFF.

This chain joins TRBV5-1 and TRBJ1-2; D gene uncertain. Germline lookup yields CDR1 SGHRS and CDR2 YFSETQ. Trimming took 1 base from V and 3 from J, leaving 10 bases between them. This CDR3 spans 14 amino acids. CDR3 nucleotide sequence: TGCGCCAGCAGCTTGTCTCCCGGAGACTATGGCTACACCTTC. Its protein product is CASSLSPGDYGYTF.

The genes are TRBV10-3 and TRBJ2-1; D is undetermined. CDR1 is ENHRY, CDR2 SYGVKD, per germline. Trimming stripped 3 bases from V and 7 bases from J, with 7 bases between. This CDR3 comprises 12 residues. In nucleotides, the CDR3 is TGTGCCATCAGTGAAATCAGGAATGAGCAGTTCTTC. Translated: CAISEIRNEQFF.

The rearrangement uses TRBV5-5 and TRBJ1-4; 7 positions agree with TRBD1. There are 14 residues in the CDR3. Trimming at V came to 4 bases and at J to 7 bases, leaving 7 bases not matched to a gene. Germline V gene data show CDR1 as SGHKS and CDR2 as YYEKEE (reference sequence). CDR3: CASSPTGLGEKLFF. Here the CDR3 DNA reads TGTGCCAGCAGCCCGACAGGGTTAGGTGAAAAACTGTTTTTT.

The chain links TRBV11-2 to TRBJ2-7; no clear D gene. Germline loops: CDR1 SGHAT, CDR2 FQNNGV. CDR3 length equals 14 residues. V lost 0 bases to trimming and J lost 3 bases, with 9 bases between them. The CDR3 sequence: CASSLDRGGYEQYF. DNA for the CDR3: TGTGCCAGCAGCTTAGATCGAGGTGGCTACGAGCAGTACTTC.

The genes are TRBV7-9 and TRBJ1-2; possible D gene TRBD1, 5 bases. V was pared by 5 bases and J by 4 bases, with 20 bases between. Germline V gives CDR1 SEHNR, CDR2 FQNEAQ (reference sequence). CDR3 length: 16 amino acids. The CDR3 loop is CASSEGGARGFYGYTF. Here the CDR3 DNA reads TGTGCCAGCAGCGAAGGCGGGGCGCGGGGCTTCTATGGCTACACCTTC.

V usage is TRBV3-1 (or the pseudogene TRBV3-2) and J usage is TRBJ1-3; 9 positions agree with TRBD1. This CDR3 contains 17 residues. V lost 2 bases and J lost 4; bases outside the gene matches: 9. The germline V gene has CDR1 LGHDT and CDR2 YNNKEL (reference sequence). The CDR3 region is CASSQKGRTGEGNTIYF. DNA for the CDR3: TGTGCCAGCAGCCAAAAGGGGAGGACAGGGGAAGGAAACACCATATATTTT.

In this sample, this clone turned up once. The CDR3 coding sequence is TGTGCCAGCAGTTTTATGGGCCCAACTAATGAAAAACTGTTTTTT. Translated: CASSFMGPTNEKLFF. The rearrangement uses TRBV28 and TRBJ1-4; D call uncertain. The CDR3 totals 15 residues. Per germline, CDR1 MDHEN and CDR2 SYDVKM. The V end was cut by 3 bases, the J end by 0 bases, with 8 bases between.

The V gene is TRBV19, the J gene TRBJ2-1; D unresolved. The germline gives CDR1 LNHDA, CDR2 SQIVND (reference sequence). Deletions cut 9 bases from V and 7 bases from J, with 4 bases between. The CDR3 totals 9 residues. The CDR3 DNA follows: TGTGCCAGGAGAAATGAGCAGTTCTTC. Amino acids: CARRNEQFF.

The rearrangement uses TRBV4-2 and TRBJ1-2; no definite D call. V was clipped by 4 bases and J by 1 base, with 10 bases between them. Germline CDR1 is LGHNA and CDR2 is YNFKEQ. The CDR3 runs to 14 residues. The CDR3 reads CASSPLEGNYGYTF. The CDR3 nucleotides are TGTGCCAGCAGCCCCCTAGAGGGTAACTATGGCTACACCTTC.

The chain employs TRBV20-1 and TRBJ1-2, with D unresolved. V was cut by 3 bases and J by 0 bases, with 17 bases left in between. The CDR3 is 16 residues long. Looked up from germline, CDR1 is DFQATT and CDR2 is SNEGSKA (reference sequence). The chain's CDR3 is CSASVTTGLSNYGYTF. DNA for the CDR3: TGCAGTGCTAGTGTTACAACGGGTCTTTCTAACTATGGCTACACCTTC.

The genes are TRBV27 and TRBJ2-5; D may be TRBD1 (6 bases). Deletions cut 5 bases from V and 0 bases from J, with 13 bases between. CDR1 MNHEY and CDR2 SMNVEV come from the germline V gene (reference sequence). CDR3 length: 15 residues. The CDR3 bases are TGTGCCAGCAGTCCACAAAGGGGGTACCAAGAGACCCAGTACTTC. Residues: CASSPQRGYQETQYF.

The CDR3 spells CAWSVRLIGENEKLFF. Written as DNA, the CDR3 is TGTGCCTGGAGTGTACGGCTGATCGGGGAGAATGAAAAACTGTTTTTT. The chain uses TRBV30 and TRBJ1-4; D unresolved. There are 16 residues in the CDR3. CDR1 and CDR2 from the germline V gene are GTSNPN and SVGIG (reference sequence). The V end lost 0 bases, the J end lost 5 bases, and 16 bases lay between the germline ends.

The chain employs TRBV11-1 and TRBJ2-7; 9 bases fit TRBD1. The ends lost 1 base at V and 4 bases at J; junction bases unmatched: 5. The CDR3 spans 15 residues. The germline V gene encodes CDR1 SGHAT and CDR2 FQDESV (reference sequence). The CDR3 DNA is TGTGCCAGCAGCTTAGGCGACAGGGGGTTATACGAGCAGTACTTC. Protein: CASSLGDRGLYEQYF.

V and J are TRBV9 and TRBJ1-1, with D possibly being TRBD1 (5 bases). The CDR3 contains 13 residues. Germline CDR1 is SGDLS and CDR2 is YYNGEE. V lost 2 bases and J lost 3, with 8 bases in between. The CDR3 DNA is TGTGCCAGCAGCGTGGACACGTACACTGAAGCTTTCTTT. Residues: CASSVDTYTEAFF.